This T cell receptor (beta chain) was obtained from a study of blood T cell repertoires in COVID-19 (dated by TCRdb to about 2020). Broadly, across the study: Collaborator samples came from the United States, Italy and Spain and covered acute and convalescent phases of COVID-19. The material from the prospective study consisted of cDNA or gDNA derived from T cells, B-cell-depleted T cells, or PBMCs. The dataset comprised deeply sampled blood TCRbeta repertoires from subjects exposed to, actively infected with, or recovered from COVID-19. The repertoires were made available in a free public database intended to serve as a resource for research on the immune response to SARS-CoV-2. Samples were obtained from the ongoing ImmuneRACE study (first 160 participants) and from about 1,300 subjects provided by 6 global collaborators. A de-identified subject ID, COVID-19 status, age in years and sex were almost always included in the sample metadata. Where HLA class I and class II types were available, the types were taken from metadata supplied by the sample provider, not from assay-based typing. The paper's findings and limits, for the study overall: Clinical and demographic metadata were provided uncurated, with the amount varying by source and participant.

In the prospective study, participants were 18 to 89 years old, resided in about two dozen geographic areas of the United States, and were enrolled through a virtual design. Cohort assignment in the prospective study relied on participant-reported clinical history from a screening survey and a study questionnaire. For ImmuneRACE Cohort 3, a participant was defined as recovered based on two consecutive negative NP/OP PCR tests, clearance by a healthcare professional, or resolution of symptoms. In the prospective study, mobile phlebotomists collected whole blood, serum and a nasopharyngeal or oropharyngeal swab from each participant. Additional blood draws and questionnaires over an approximately 2-month period could optionally be provided by prospective study participants. Blood samples from the prospective study were shipped frozen or at room temperature prior to DNA extraction. As for this clone: It has no known antigen specificity. Base quality data are lacking; no much larger clone is found one base away.

TCRbeta CDR3 regions were amplified from genomic DNA by means of the immunoSEQ Assay, a bias-controlled multiplex PCR. Per the original workflow: The number of nucleated cells in each sample was estimated by amplification of reference gene primers within the assay. To quantify the absolute abundance of each unique TCRbeta CDR3 rearrangement, sequence reads were collapsed and filtered. For each sample, productive Simpson clonality was calculated by taking the square root of Simpson's diversity index across productive rearrangements. TCRdb retrieved this table from immuneACCESS and kept in-frame rearrangements only. Not all clones are present; in checked studies, unresolved V genes account for under half, and no reason is known for the remainder. The DNA was the basis for D and trimming; V, J and clone size are from that table. The sample data list 150,000 to 200,000 clones, and more than 75% of these were observed just once. 5% to 6% of the sample is in the top ten clones.

V loses 1 base of germline sequence and J loses 1 base, and the interval between the two ends is 4 bases. For CDR1 and CDR2, the germline V gene lists KGHSH and LQKENI. The CDR3 holds 13 amino acids from the cysteine to the phenylalanine. Just CDR3 DNA is preserved here, 39 bases in frame from base 1. The chain links TRBV18 with TRBJ2-5, with the D gene not confidently named. This receptor was identified in a man aged 35 to 55 who had recovered from COVID-19. Sequencing was performed on PBMCs or T cells enriched from blood (not recorded which). The CDR3 corresponds to CASSPLSQETQYF. In nucleotides, the sequence is TGTGCCAGCTCACCACTCAGCCAAGAGACCCAGTACTTC.